This T cell receptor (beta chain) was recovered during a study of blood T cell repertoires in COVID-19. The protocol was immunoSEQ multiplex PCR, while the TCRdb copy is restricted to in-frame clones and leaves out a portion. The repertoire holds 90,000 to 110,000 clones, 85% seen once, with around 4.1% in the top ten. The CDR3 is made up of 13 amino acids. Germline V gene lookup returns CDR1 SGHRS and CDR2 YFSETQ. The ends lost 3 bases at V and 5 bases at J; junction bases unmatched: 4. The V call is TRBV5-1, the J call TRBJ2-5, with 7 bases fitting TRBD1. Sequencing used peripheral blood. The clonotype was recovered from a man in his fifties or sixties with acute or convalescent COVID-19. The CDR3 region has the DNA TGCGCCAGCAGCTCGACAGGGTTGGAGACCCAGTACTTC. It encodes CASSSTGLETQYF.